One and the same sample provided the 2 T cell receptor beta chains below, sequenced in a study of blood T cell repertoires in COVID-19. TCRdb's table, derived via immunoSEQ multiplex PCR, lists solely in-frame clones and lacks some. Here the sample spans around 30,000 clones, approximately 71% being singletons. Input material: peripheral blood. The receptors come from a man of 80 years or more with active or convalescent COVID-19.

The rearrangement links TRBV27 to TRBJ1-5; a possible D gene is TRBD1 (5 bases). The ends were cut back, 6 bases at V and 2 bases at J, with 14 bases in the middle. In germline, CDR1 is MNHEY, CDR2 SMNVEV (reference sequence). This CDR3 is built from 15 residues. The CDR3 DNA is TGTGCCAGCAGGGGACTGGGGCAGGGCAATCAGCCCCAGCATTTT. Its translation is CASRGLGQGNQPQHF.

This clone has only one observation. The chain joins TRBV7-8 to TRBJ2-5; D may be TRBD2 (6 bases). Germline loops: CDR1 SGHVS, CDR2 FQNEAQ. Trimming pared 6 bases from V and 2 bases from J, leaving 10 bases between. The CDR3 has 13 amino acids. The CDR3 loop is CASRVSGQETQYF. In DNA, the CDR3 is TGTGCCAGCAGAGTTAGCGGACAAGAGACCCAGTACTTC.